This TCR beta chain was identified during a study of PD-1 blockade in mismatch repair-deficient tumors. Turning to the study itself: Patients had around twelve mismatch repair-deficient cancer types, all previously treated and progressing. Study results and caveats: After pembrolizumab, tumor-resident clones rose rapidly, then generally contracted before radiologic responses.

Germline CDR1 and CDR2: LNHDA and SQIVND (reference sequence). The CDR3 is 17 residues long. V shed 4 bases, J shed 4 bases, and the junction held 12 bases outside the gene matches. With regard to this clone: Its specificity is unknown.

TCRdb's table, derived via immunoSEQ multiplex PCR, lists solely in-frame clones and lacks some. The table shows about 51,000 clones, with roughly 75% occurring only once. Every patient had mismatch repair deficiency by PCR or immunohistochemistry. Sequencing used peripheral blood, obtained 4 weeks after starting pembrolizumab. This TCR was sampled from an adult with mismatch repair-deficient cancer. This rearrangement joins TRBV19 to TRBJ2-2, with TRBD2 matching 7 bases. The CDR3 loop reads CASSTFTSVLGTGELFF. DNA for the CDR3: TGTGCCAGTAGTACCTTTACTAGCGTTCTCGGCACCGGGGAGCTGTTTTTT. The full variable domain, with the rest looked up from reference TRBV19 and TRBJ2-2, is DGGITQSPKYLFRKEGQNVTLSCEQNLNHDAMYWYRQDPGQGLRLIYYSQIVNDFQKGDIAEGYSVSREKKESFPLTVTSAQKNPTAFYLCASSTFTSVLGTGELFFGEGSRLTVL.